These 9 T cell receptor beta chains were sequenced from one sample in a study of blood T cell repertoires in COVID-19. TCRdb keeps only in-frame clones here, not all; method: immunoSEQ multiplex PCR. The sample yields hundreds of thousands of clones, 70% to 90% seen once. Sequenced input: PBMCs or T cells enriched from blood (not recorded which). The receptors were sampled from a man aged 45-65 years who had been exposed to COVID-19.

The CDR3 loop is CASSPSGRSSYNEQFF. The CDR3 DNA reads as TGTGCCAGCAGCCCCAGCGGACGGAGCTCCTACAATGAGCAGTTCTTC. The chain combines TRBV5-6 with TRBJ2-1, with D tentatively TRBD2 (5 bases). The CDR3 has 16 amino acids. The V gene lost 4 bases and the J gene lost 0 bases, with 14 bases spanning the gap. Germline V CDR1 and CDR2: SGHDT, YYEEEE.

The rearrangement joins TRBV19 to TRBJ2-1; 11 nucleotides line up with TRBD2. V was clipped by 9 bases and J by 7 bases; unmatched bases: 8. Looked up from germline, CDR1 is LNHDA and CDR2 is SQIVND (reference sequence). The CDR3 totals 14 residues. The DNA of the CDR3 is TGTGCCAGCGCCCTAGCGGGAGGCCATAATGAGCAGTTCTTC. Translated: CASALAGGHNEQFF.

In its sample, this clone was seen once. V usage is TRBV2 and J usage is TRBJ1-2; possibly TRBD1 for D (6 bases). The germline CDR1 and CDR2 sequences are SNHLY and FYNNEI. This CDR3 region has 13 residues. V lost 3 bases and J 2 bases, leaving 7 bases between the germline ends. CDR3 DNA: TGTGCCAGCAGTGAGGACAGAAACTATGGCTACACCTTC. Its protein product is CASSEDRNYGYTF. The whole variable domain, filled in from reference TRBV2 and TRBJ1-2, reads EPEVTQTPSHQVTQMGQEVILRCVPISNHLYFYWYRQILGQKVEFLVSFYNNEISEKSEIFDDQFSVERPDGSNFTLKIRSTKLEDSAMYFCASSEDRNYGYTFGSGTRLTVV.

The rearrangement joins TRBV27 to TRBJ2-2; TRBD1 aligns across 8 bases. The V gene's germline CDR1 is MNHEY and CDR2 SMNVEV (reference sequence). CDR3 length: 15 residues. Losses at the gene ends were 3 bases for V and 5 bases for J; bases not matched to a gene: 5. The DNA of the CDR3 is TGTGCCAGCAGTTTTTACAGGGGGAGGACCGGGGAGCTGTTTTTT. Its protein is CASSFYRGRTGELFF.

The chain joins TRBV5-1 to TRBJ2-3, with 10 bases that match TRBD1. V shed 4 bases, J shed 4 bases, and the junction held 9 bases outside the gene matches. The CDR3 consists of 16 residues. CDR1 is SGHRS, CDR2 YFSETQ, per germline. The CDR3 sequence: CASSLHLGQGADTQYF. DNA of the CDR3: TGCGCCAGCAGCCTGCATTTAGGACAGGGGGCAGATACGCAGTATTTT.

J is TRBJ1-6 and V is TRBV12-3 or TRBV12-4; D possibly corresponds to TRBD1 (5 bases). The CDR3 covers 13 residues. Trimming took 6 bases from V and 6 from J, leaving 9 bases between them. The CDR3 region is CASSPTVNSPLHF. In DNA form, the CDR3 reads TGTGCCAGCAGCCCGACAGTTAATTCACCCCTCCACTTT.

The CDR3 DNA sequence: TGTGCCAGCAGCGGAAGCGGGAGCGGTCGATGGAATGAGCAGTTCTTC. It encodes CASSGSGSGRWNEQFF. This rearrangement joins TRBV9 to TRBJ2-1; the match to TRBD2 covers 8 bases. CDR3 length equals 16 residues. V dropped 3 bases and J dropped 7; count of bases not matched to a gene: 12. From germline, CDR1 is SGDLS and CDR2 YYNGEE.

This chain joins TRBV10-1 and TRBJ1-1, with D possibly being TRBD1 (5 bases). CDR3 length: 13 residues. From germline, CDR1 is WNHNN and CDR2 SYGVQD (reference sequence). V was trimmed by 4 bases and J by 1 base, leaving 7 bases between them. DNA for the CDR3: TGCGCCAGCAGTGCCCAGGGGAACACTGAAGCTTTCTTT. Translation: CASSAQGNTEAFF.

Only a few counts were recorded for this clone. The chain is built from TRBV12-3 or TRBV12-4 and TRBJ1-2; D might be TRBD1 (5 bases). Trimming removed 5 bases at V and 8 bases at J, with 15 bases between. This CDR3 has 13 residues. The CDR3 DNA reads TGTGCCAGCAGTCACAGGCGCCTGGGGGGCTACACCTTC. It codes for CASSHRRLGGYTF.